This record covers a single TCR beta chain. Its antigen is currently not known. No per-base quality is available; no much larger clone lies one base away. This sample was included in a study of cytomegalovirus exposure and HLA in healthy donors (dated by TCRdb to about 2017). Looking at the study overall: An earlier analysis of 587 of the donors reported 276 Gb of sequence data and 95 million to 120 million unique TCR beta sequences obtained from roughly 180 million T cells. To predict cytomegalovirus infection status, the study brought together high-throughput TCR immunosequencing, statistical association of individual TCRs with disease status, and machine learning. Donor age, sex, ethnicity and CMV serostatus were compiled alongside the repertoire data. In an earlier analysis of about 590 of the donors, high-throughput TCR beta sequencing was used to judge whether each TCR beta V gene segment behaved as functional or pseudogenic. Among over 350 genotyped donors of the cohort, an average of approximately 240,000 unique TCR beta nucleotide sequences were sequenced per donor, around 18% of them non-productive. All discovery cohort repertoires had been generated using a single sequencing platform. Genome-wide SNP genotypes for about 65% of the 666 donors were used in a later genetic analysis, which treated that subset as a discovery cohort. Typing coverage varied by locus: roughly 620-640 donors for A, B, C, DRB1 and DQB1; roughly 500 for DQA1; more than 600 for DPA1; around 450 for DPB1. Approximately 300 gigabases of sequencing data and about 92 million unique TCR sequences made up an early release that covered over 550 HLA-typed donors. A later analysis re-examined previously published TCR beta repertoires from more than 650 donors and added high-resolution HLA genotyping to investigate patterns of TCR occurrence. HLA typing covered class I and class II loci at four-digit resolution. The aim of the study was to test whether cataloging public T cell receptors could identify signatures of past pathogen exposure. Using immunosequencing, the study profiled T cell repertoires from fewer than 700 subjects and related those repertoires to cytomegalovirus serostatus. In addition to the first cohort of around 670 subjects, a separate validation cohort of 100 to 150 different subjects was used. In the later analysis, no new phenotypic data were used to find candidate immune exposures; instead, reliance was placed on TCR beta sequences and their occurrence across donors. Four or five DR-DQ haplotypes were handled as single units for association and clustering because linkage in the cohort was strong. Among the roughly 380 genotyped donors, 81% belonged to the genetic ancestry cluster associated with self-reported Caucasian donors. Broad study findings and their caveats: Most TCR sequences were seen in very few donors, while some public TCRs were found in many individuals. In a later analysis, 15,000 to 20,000 TCR beta sequences were associated with specific HLA alleles at a false discovery rate of 0.05. Some IMGT-functional V segments, including TRBV6-2 and TRBV6-3, could not be told apart with the 87-base-pair reads, so those segments were excluded. This cohort had only TCR beta chains sequenced, and the lack of alpha or paired-chain data limited which features could be detected. Because HLA typing was unavailable for some donors at each locus, only the typed subset was used in association tests. Sequencing depth was assumed to be roughly uniform across donors in the presence/absence analyses, though that assumption may not hold. Immune exposure information for the cohort was limited to CMV serostatus. The study gave a list of more than 150 TCR beta chains associated with cytomegalovirus. Linkage disequilibrium might explain the correlated functional status among segregating V segments, but an unknown experimental factor could not be ruled out. V-gene and J-gene trimming of TCR beta chains was associated with a missense DCLRE1C variant in a later genetic analysis, and the association was replicated in an independent cohort. In a later analysis, HLA-associated TCR beta chains showed more clonal expansion and lower generation probabilities than non-associated chains that were equally common. A cluster of highly shared sequence variants was judged likely to be a technical artifact of the sequencing pipeline. A further reported finding was that TCR beta sequences accurately predicted the HLA-A and HLA-B alleles for most subjects in the first cohort. A later analysis found that TCR association rates varied across HLA loci, with DRB1 alleles showing the most associated TCRs and HLA-C alleles the fewest. A few of the identified cytomegalovirus-associated TCR beta chains were confirmed in vitro to be specific for cytomegalovirus antigens. Because counts were too low, 15 to 20 rarely observed V segments, including chromosome 9 orphons, were excluded from the earlier analysis of about 500 of the donors. In a later analysis, most CMV-associated TCR beta chains were found to appear HLA-restricted, with HLA associations seemingly driven largely by CMV exposure. In an earlier analysis of some 640 of the donors, most TCR beta V segments were observed in productive rearrangements about 87% or about 30% of the time, broadly matching IMGT annotations. According to a later analysis, parvovirus B19, influenza, CMV and Epstein-Barr virus appeared linked to several top co-occurrence clusters. According to the authors, the approach could potentially be generalized to other disease states and immunological phenotypes. In a later genetic analysis, fewer N-insertions in productive TCRs were reported among donors in an Asian-associated ancestry cluster than the roughly 700-donor mean. Cytomegalovirus status was reported to be diagnosed by the classifier with high specificity and sensitivity in both the original and validation cohorts. When HLA alleles, especially DR and DQ, strongly co-occurred, TCR associations were difficult to assign to individual alleles.

The cohort comprised some 680 healthy bone marrow donors. At the time of sampling, every cohort member was nominally healthy, though immune exposures that went unrecorded were likely present. The donor tested CMV seronegative and was one of the 352 seronegative cohort members. A peripheral blood sample was collected from each donor, and TCR beta sequencing was performed on peripheral blood mononuclear cells. Genomic DNA extraction from the blood cell samples was performed with the Qiagen DNeasy Blood Extraction Kit. The library was produced with the immunoSEQ multiplex PCR assay. For the multiplex PCR, a mixture combining 60 forward primers for TCR Vbeta segments and 13 reverse primers for TCR Jbeta segments was used. The CDR3 region of rearranged TCR beta genes was amplified from genomic DNA by a multiplex PCR assay. The amplified TCR beta libraries were sequenced on the Illumina HiSeq System as 87-base-pair reads. The paper's data handling went like this. In a later analysis, some 80 million unique TCR beta chains were counted across the roughly 700 repertoires, and around 10 million of these chains were shared by at least two donors. To remove PCR and sequencing errors, raw reads were error-corrected and collapsed into unique sequences using a nearest-neighbor algorithm that merged closely related sequences. To assign V, D and J gene segments, CDR3 sequences were aligned to IMGT reference sequences. For a sequence to be retained, a match of at least six nucleotides to both a V gene segment and a J gene segment was required. A rearrangement was called productive if the CDR3 had no stop codons and remained in frame with V and J, and every other rearrangement was called non-productive. Following IMGT convention, CDR3 was defined as the stretch from the second conserved V-encoded cysteine up to the conserved J-encoded phenylalanine. Sequences without an unambiguous match to a single V gene segment were excluded from the earlier analysis of several hundred of the donors. An earlier analysis of 500 to 600 of the donors classified V segments as functional when productive rearrangements were above 56.7% and as segregating when the standard deviation between donors was above 5%. A statistical classification framework was developed to diagnose cytomegalovirus status using the catalog of TCR beta chain sequences. V and J gene assignment, in a later analysis, came from comparing TCR nucleotide sequences with IMGT/GENE-DB human TR gene sequences. In a later analysis, CDR3 sequences and most-parsimonious VDJ recombination scenarios were assigned using the TCRdist pipeline. In a later analysis, each TCR beta chain was defined by its CDR3 amino acid sequence together with its V-gene family, and reads lacking a unique V-gene family were excluded. A later analysis removed over 500 highly shared, low-generation-probability nucleotide sequences to deal with suspected cross-contamination and a sequencing artifact. In a later analysis, a clonal expansion index for each public chain was calculated from normalized within-repertoire ranks of inferred template counts. In a later analysis, generation probabilities were computed with a VDJ recombination model fitted to out-of-frame rearrangements, and the resulting probabilities were checked against IGoR. In a later analysis, hypergeometric tests were used to score TCR-TCR, TCR-HLA and TCR-CMV co-occurrence, with a repertoire-size bias correction applied to TCR pairs. False discovery rates were estimated in a later analysis by permuting HLA or CMV assignments 20 times. In a later analysis, co-occurring TCRs were grouped with DBSCAN, and TCRdist sequence similarity was added when clustering was performed within HLA-allele-positive subsets. Co-occurrence clustering excluded repertoires with fewer than 30,000 or more than 120,000 public chains, plus five with anomalous nucleotide sharing. Drawn from immuneACCESS, this table holds only the in-frame rearrangements with V and J called that TCRdb kept. Clones are partly lost; checked studies trace under half to an unresolved V gene and leave the rest unexplained. V, J and clone size derive from that table, while D and trimming were established from the DNA sequence. The sample has about 180,000 clones on record, around four fifths of them singletons. Together, the top ten hold roughly 1.3% of the sample.

The CDR3 runs 15 amino acids, cysteine and phenylalanine included. The entry retains the CDR3 DNA only, 45 bases that are in frame from base 1. From the germline V gene (reference sequence), CDR1 is SGHNT and CDR2 is YYREEE. V sheds 0 bases and J sheds 4 bases, leaving 13 bases between their ends. The source of this sequence is a man aged 25 to 45 in good health and CMV-seronegative. The material sequenced was PBMCs. Recombination linked TRBV5-4 to TRBJ2-5; TRBD1 is a weak D gene call, 5 bases matching. CDR3 loop: CASSLDQMGPETQYF. DNA sequence: TGTGCCAGCAGCTTGGATCAGATGGGGCCAGAGACCCAGTACTTC.